This TCR beta chain was captured in a study of Ad26.COV2.S vaccination and SARS-CoV-2 variants. In the study overall: The vaccine Ad26.COV2.S was put into the muscle once, or twice with 56 days between.

Treatment here: some 20 received Ad26.COV2.S at low or high dose, single or two shots; about five received placebo; per-sample allocation not given. Day 63 after the first vaccine or placebo injection was the time point for sampling. This adult donor, from Boston, was 18-55 years old. The V gene end was trimmed by 8 bases and the J gene end by 8 bases; junction bases not matched to a gene: 5. Germline V gene sequence: CDR1 LNHNV, CDR2 YYDKDF (reference sequence). There are 12 residues in the CDR3. TCRdb's table, derived via immunoSEQ multiplex PCR, lists solely in-frame clones and lacks some. The sample consists of 350,000 to 450,000 clones, roughly 90% of them appearing once.

The receptor's source is a person between 18 and 65 years old who received the Ad26.COV2.S COVID-19 vaccine or a placebo. The chain is built from TRBV15 and TRBJ1-4; 7 bases agree with TRBD1. Sequenced here: peripheral blood, sampled in a trial of Ad26.COV2.S vaccine versus placebo. The CDR3 DNA is TGTGCCACCGGGACAGTCCAGGAAAAACTGTTTTTT. It yields the protein CATGTVQEKLFF.